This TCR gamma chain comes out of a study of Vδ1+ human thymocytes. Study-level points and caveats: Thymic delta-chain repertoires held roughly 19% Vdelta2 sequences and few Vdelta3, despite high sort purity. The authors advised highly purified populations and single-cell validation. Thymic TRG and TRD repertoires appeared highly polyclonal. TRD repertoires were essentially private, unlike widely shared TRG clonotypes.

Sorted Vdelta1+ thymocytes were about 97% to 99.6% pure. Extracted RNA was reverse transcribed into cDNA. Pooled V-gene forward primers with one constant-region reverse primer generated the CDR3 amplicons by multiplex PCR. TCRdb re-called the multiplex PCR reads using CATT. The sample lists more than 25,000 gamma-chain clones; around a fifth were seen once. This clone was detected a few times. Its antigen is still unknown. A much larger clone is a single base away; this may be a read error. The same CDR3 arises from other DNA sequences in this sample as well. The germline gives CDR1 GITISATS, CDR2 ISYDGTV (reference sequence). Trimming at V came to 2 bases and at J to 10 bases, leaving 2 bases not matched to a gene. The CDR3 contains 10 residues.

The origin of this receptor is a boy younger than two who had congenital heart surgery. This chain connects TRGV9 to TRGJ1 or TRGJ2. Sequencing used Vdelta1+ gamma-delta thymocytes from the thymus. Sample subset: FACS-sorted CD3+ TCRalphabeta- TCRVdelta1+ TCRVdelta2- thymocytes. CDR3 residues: CALWEEKKLF. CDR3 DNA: TGTGCCTTGTGGGAGGAAAAGAAACTCTTT.